This TCR beta chain originates from a study of shared clonotypes between healthy human individuals. For the study at large: CD4 naive cells filled three plates per donor, CD4 memory three, CD8 naive two and CD8 memory one.

Naivety among CD8 cells was defined by CD45RO negativity and positive CCR7 selection, thereby excluding terminally differentiated effector memory CD45RA+ cells. TCRdb keeps only in-frame clones here, not all; method: immunoSEQ multiplex PCR. The sample holds about 750,000 clones, roughly 92% seen once. Remarks on this clone: The target antigen is unknown. Sequence at one end of the junction differs from germline and may be a read error.

CDR1 LGHNA and CDR2 YSLEER come from the germline V gene. The CDR3 has 15 residues. Points from the study as a whole: It was the non-shared clonotypes that had lower generation probabilities than clonotypes shared by all four donors. Richness estimates generally favored naive over memory subsets.

J is TRBJ2-1 and V is TRBV4-3; unclear D gene. Sequences were obtained from naive CD8+ T cells sorted from blood. This sequence was found in a man aged 25-40 years in good health. CDR3 region: CASSQDTASYSEQFF. CDR3 sequence (DNA): TGCGCCAGCAGCCAAGATACGGCTTCCTACAGTGAGCAGTTCTTC.